These 20 T cell receptor beta chains were sequenced from one sample in a study of T cell repertoires in cytomegalovirus infection. TCRdb independently ran MiXCR on the reads; one entry per CDR3 protein. The table has 200,000 to 300,000 distinct CDR3 sequences, roughly an eighth seen once. The sequenced sample was PBMCs. The source of these receptors is a human donor in good health (CMV status not recorded). Some clones in this sample may be carry-over from other donors' samples.

V is TRBV6-2 or TRBV6-3 and J is TRBJ2-5, with D possibly TRBD2 on 6 matching bases. The V end was cut by 2 bases, the J end by 5 bases, with 12 bases between. The CDR3 consists of 14 residues. Looked up from germline, CDR1 is MNHEY and CDR2 is SVGEGT. The CDR3 region is CASSYGEDVETQYF. The CDR3 coding sequence is TGTGCCAGCAGTTACGGGGAGGACGTGGAGACCCAGTACTTC.

This clonotype came up a few times. The genes are TRBV5-5 and TRBJ2-7, with 10 bases aligning to TRBD2. Looked up from germline, CDR1 is SGHKS and CDR2 is YYEKEE (reference sequence). J lost 0 bases, V lost 4 bases, and 10 bases had no gene match. This CDR3 contains 17 residues. The CDR3 DNA is TGTGCCAGCAGCCGAGACCTTCTAGCGGGGGACTCCTACGAGCAGTACTTC. Encoded protein: CASSRDLLAGDSYEQYF.

This clonotype was picked up many times. V is TRBV7-8 and J is TRBJ1-4; D remains ambiguous. The CDR3 consists of 12 residues. V lost 5 bases and J lost 8, with 9 bases in between. Germline V gene sequence: CDR1 SGHVS, CDR2 FQNEAQ. As DNA, the CDR3 is TGTGCCAGCAGCCGGGTGGTCGAAAAACTGTTTTTT. It translates to CASSRVVEKLFF.

This clonotype was recorded many times. The V call is TRBV7-6, the J call TRBJ2-5; the D gene is possibly TRBD2 (5 bases). The V end lost 0 bases, the J end lost 2 bases, and 7 bases lay between the germline ends. Per germline, CDR1 SGHVS and CDR2 FNYEAQ. The CDR3 contains 14 residues. The chain's CDR3 is CASSLASGQETQYF. Written as DNA, the CDR3 is TGTGCCAGCAGCTTAGCGTCGGGGCAAGAGACCCAGTACTTC.

The V and J genes are TRBV29-1 and TRBJ2-3; weak D call: TRBD2 (6 bases). Germline V gives CDR1 SQVTM, CDR2 ANQGSEA. The germline V and J ends were trimmed by 4 bases and 5 bases, with 10 bases remaining between them. The CDR3 covers 12 residues. The DNA for the CDR3 is TGCAGCGTTGGGAGGGGCGTAGATACGCAGTATTTT. Translated, it gives CSVGRGVDTQYF.

This clonotype was picked up many times. The chain carries TRBV7-6 and TRBJ2-1; D uncertain. V was cut by 4 bases and J by 7 bases, with 11 bases left in between. The CDR3 is 13 amino acids. CDR1 and CDR2 (germline): SGHVS, FNYEAQ. The CDR3 region has the DNA TGTGCCAGCAGCTCAGACCCCCTTAATGAGCAGTTCTTC. As protein: CASSSDPLNEQFF.

This clonotype was seen many times. The chain employs TRBV6-5 and TRBJ2-1; 12 positions agree with TRBD2. The CDR3 spans 16 residues. Germline V lookup: CDR1 MNHEY, CDR2 SVGAGI. The trim removed 6 bases at V and 6 bases at J, leaving 9 bases unmatched. CDR3 sequence reads: CASSRILAGGGNEQFF. The CDR3 region has the DNA TGTGCCAGCAGCCGAATACTAGCGGGGGGTGGCAATGAGCAGTTCTTC.

The chain links TRBV29-1 to TRBJ2-1; no clear D. This CDR3 has 16 amino acids. The germline V gene has CDR1 SQVTM and CDR2 ANQGSEA. Trimming shortened V by 7 bases and J by 8 bases, and 27 bases separated the two germline ends. CDR3: CSGRRPQKTRQHEQFF. The CDR3 DNA sequence: TGCAGCGGACGCCGACCGCAGAAGACGCGGCAGCATGAGCAGTTCTTC.

The CDR3 reads CSASAQGIRFQPQHF. The CDR3 DNA reads as TGCAGTGCTAGTGCACAGGGGATAAGGTTTCAGCCCCAGCATTTT. The chain links TRBV20-1 to TRBJ1-5, with 7 bases identical to TRBD1. V lost 3 bases to trimming and J lost 6 bases; unmatched junction nucleotides: 11. Germline V gene data show CDR1 as DFQATT and CDR2 as SNEGSKA (reference sequence). The length of the CDR3 is 15 residues.

The chain employs TRBV29-1 and TRBJ1-2; possibly TRBD1 for D (6 bases). V dropped 6 bases and J dropped 4 bases, with 12 bases sitting between them. Germline CDR1 SQVTM, CDR2 ANQGSEA. The CDR3 has 12 amino acids. The chain's CDR3 is CSVVQGFYGYTF. The CDR3 DNA is TGCAGCGTAGTCCAGGGGTTCTATGGCTACACCTTC.

At least ten counts were recorded for this clonotype. The chain is built from TRBV28 and TRBJ2-3; 7 nucleotides agree with TRBD1. The CDR3 runs 14 residues. Per germline, CDR1 MDHEN and CDR2 SYDVKM. J gave up 4 bases and V 6 bases, and 7 bases lay outside the gene matches. In DNA, the CDR3 is TGTGCCAGCAGATCGACAGGGAACGCAGATACGCAGTATTTT. This translates into CASRSTGNADTQYF.

V usage is TRBV20-1 and J usage is TRBJ2-7; TRBD1 agrees at 10 bases. The CDR3 is made up of 17 amino acids. V lost 4 bases and J lost 4; bases outside the gene matches: 16. Germline loops: CDR1 DFQATT, CDR2 SNEGSKA (reference sequence). CDR3 protein: CSAKEGPETGGFYEQYF. The CDR3 bases are TGCAGTGCTAAAGAGGGGCCGGAGACAGGGGGCTTTTACGAGCAGTACTTC.

The J gene is TRBJ2-7, the V gene TRBV7-6; possibly TRBD1 or TRBD2 for D (5 bases each). V gave up 5 bases and J gave up 0 bases, with 17 bases separating them. Germline CDR1 reads SGHVS; CDR2 reads FNYEAQ. The CDR3 sequence is 16 residues long. The CDR3 loop reads CASSPHEGPYSYEQYF. As DNA, the CDR3 is TGTGCCAGCAGCCCGCATGAGGGACCTTACTCCTACGAGCAGTACTTC.

The table lists this clonotype with many counts. The chain combines TRBV7-2 with TRBJ2-5; 10 bases align to TRBD2. This CDR3 has 17 residues. Losses at the gene ends were 0 bases for V and 1 base for J; bases not matched to a gene: 5. Germline V gives CDR1 SGHTA, CDR2 FQGNSA. CDR3 sequence (DNA): TGTGCCAGCAGCTTAGCTCTAGCGGGGGATCTCCAAGAGACCCAGTACTTC. The encoded protein is CASSLALAGDLQETQYF.

This clonotype was observed many times. The V gene is TRBV11-1, the J gene TRBJ2-1; D may correspond to TRBD1 or TRBD2 (5 bases each). This CDR3 comprises 16 residues. V lost 2 bases and J lost 3, with 14 bases in between. Germline V gene lookup returns CDR1 SGHAT and CDR2 FQDESV (reference sequence). The CDR3 DNA reads TGTGCCAGCAGCTTAAACGGTGGGACCCGCTACAATGAGCAGTTCTTC. It specifies CASSLNGGTRYNEQFF.

The V call is TRBV20-1, the J call TRBJ1-4; D remains unclear. V was shortened by 4 bases and J by 5 bases, with 17 bases between the two germline ends. This CDR3 region has 15 residues. Per germline, CDR1 DFQATT and CDR2 SNEGSKA (reference sequence). For the CDR3, the DNA is TGCAGTGCTAAAGCACAACAAGTCCTGAATGAAAAACTGTTTTTT. Translated: CSAKAQQVLNEKLFF.

J is TRBJ2-3 and V is TRBV19, with D perhaps TRBD2 (7 bases). CDR3 length: 15 amino acids. V lost 5 bases and J 3 bases, leaving 15 bases between the germline ends. In germline, CDR1 is LNHDA, CDR2 SQIVND (reference sequence). The CDR3 bases are TGTGCCAGTAGTCAGGGAGGGGGACTAACAGATACGCAGTATTTT. Its translation: CASSQGGGLTDTQYF. Full variable domain (outside the CDR3, taken from reference TRBV19 and TRBJ2-3): DGGITQSPKYLFRKEGQNVTLSCEQNLNHDAMYWYRQDPGQGLRLIYYSQIVNDFQKGDIAEGYSVSREKKESFPLTVTSAQKNPTAFYLCASSQGGGLTDTQYFGPGTRLTVL.

This clonotype has only a few counts. The V and J genes are TRBV9 and TRBJ2-1; possible D gene TRBD1, 6 bases. Trimming took 0 bases from V and 2 from J, leaving 12 bases between them. The CDR3 is 16 residues long. Per germline, CDR1 SGDLS and CDR2 YYNGEE. The CDR3 DNA reads TGTGCCAGCAGCGTAGCTGGGACACCACCCTACAATGAGCAGTTCTTC. Its translation is CASSVAGTPPYNEQFF.

This clonotype occurred many times. This sequence joins TRBV28 and TRBJ2-2; 11 bases are shared with TRBD2. Germline V CDR1 and CDR2: MDHEN, SYDVKM. The CDR3 covers 15 residues. Trimming at V came to 5 bases and at J to 8 bases, leaving 7 bases not matched to a gene. For the CDR3, the DNA is TGTGCCAGCAGTCGAGCCGGACTAGCGGGTGGGGAGCTGTTTTTT. Its translation is CASSRAGLAGGELFF.

In its sample, this clonotype was seen many times. This sequence joins TRBV6-4 and TRBJ2-3; 10 bases line up with TRBD2. CDR1 is MRHNA, CDR2 SNTAGT, per germline. V lost 3 bases, J lost 1 base, and 4 bases stayed unmatched. The CDR3 consists of 16 residues. The CDR3 bases are TGTGCCAGCAGTGAAAGCGGGGGGGGAGGCACAGATACGCAGTATTTT. Protein sequence: CASSESGGGGTDTQYF.